Included here is one TCR beta chain sequence, with context. Method: immunoSEQ multiplex PCR; TCRdb's copy keeps in-frame clones and lacks some. The sample lists fewer than 350,000 clones, around 90% occurring once. The entry originates in a study of blood T cell repertoires in COVID-19. CDR1 LNHDA and CDR2 SQIVND come from the germline V gene (reference sequence). CDR3 length equals 16 residues. After removal of 3 bases from V and 9 bases from J, the junction contained 14 bases not matched to a gene. Individuals drawn from approximately 22 US areas were about 18 to 100 years old. V is TRBV19 and J is TRBJ2-1; 7 nucleotides line up with TRBD2. Sequences were obtained from PBMCs or T cells enriched from blood (not recorded which). This TCR came from a woman aged 18-29 years with acute COVID-19. CDR3 nucleotides: TGTGCCAGTAGTATTGAGGGAGGGCCATTTTCGGGTGAGCAGTTCTTC. Residues: CASSIEGGPFSGEQFF. Combining the CDR3 with reference TRBV19 and TRBJ2-1 gives the whole variable domain DGGITQSPKYLFRKEGQNVTLSCEQNLNHDAMYWYRQDPGQGLRLIYYSQIVNDFQKGDIAEGYSVSREKKESFPLTVTSAQKNPTAFYLCASSIEGGPFSGEQFFGPGTRLTVL.